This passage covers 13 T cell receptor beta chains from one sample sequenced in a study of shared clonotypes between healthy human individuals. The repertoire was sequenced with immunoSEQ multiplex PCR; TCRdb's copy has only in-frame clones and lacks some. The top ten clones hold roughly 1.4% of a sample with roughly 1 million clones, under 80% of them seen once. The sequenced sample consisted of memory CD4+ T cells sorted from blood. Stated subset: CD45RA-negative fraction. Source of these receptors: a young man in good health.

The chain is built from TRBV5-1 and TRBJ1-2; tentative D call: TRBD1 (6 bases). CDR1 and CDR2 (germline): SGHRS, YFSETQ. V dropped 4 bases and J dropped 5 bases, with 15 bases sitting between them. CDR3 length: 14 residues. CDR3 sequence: CASSSLQGIYGYTF. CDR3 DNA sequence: TGCGCCAGCAGCAGCTTACAGGGAATTTATGGCTACACCTTC.

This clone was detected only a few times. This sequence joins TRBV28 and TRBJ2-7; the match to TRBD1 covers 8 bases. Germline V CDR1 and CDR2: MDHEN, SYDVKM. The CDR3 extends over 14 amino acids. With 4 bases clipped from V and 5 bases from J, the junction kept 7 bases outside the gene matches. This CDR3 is CASSSIRGRNEQYF. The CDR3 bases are TGTGCCAGCAGTTCCATCAGGGGGCGGAACGAGCAGTACTTC.

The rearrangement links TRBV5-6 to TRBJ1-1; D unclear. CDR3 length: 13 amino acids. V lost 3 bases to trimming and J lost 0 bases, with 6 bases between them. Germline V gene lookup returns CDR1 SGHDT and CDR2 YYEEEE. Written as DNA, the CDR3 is TGTGCCAGCAGCTCCTTCCTGAACACTGAAGCTTTCTTT. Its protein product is CASSSFLNTEAFF.

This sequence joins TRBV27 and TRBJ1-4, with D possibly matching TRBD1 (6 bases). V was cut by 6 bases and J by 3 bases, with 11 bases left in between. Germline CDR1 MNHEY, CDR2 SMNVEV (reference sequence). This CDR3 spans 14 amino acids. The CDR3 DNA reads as TGTGCCAGCAGCCGGACAGTTTCTAATGAAAAACTGTTTTTT. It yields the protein CASSRTVSNEKLFF.

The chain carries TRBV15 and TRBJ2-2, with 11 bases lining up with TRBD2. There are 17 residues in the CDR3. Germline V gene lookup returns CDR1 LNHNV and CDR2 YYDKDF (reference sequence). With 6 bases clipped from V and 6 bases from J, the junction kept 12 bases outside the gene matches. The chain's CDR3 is CATRPPGLAGGSGELFF. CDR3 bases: TGTGCCACCAGGCCACCGGGGCTAGCGGGAGGATCCGGGGAGCTGTTTTTT.

Here the CDR3 DNA reads TGTGCCAGCAGCGCCCGGGAAGGTCATGGCTACACCTTC. This sequence encodes CASSAREGHGYTF. The chain joins TRBV9 to TRBJ1-2; no firm D call. Trimming pared 3 bases from V and 6 bases from J, leaving 12 bases between. Germline V gene data show CDR1 as SGDLS and CDR2 as YYNGEE. The CDR3 totals 13 residues.

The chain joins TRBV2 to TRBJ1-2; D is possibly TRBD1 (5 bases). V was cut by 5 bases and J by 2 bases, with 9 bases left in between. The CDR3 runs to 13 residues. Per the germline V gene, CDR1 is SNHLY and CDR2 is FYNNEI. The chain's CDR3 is CASSLGTNYGYTF. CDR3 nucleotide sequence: TGTGCCAGCAGTCTGGGGACCAACTATGGCTACACCTTC. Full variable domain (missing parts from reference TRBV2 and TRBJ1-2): EPEVTQTPSHQVTQMGQEVILRCVPISNHLYFYWYRQILGQKVEFLVSFYNNEISEKSEIFDDQFSVERPDGSNFTLKIRSTKLEDSAMYFCASSLGTNYGYTFGSGTRLTVV.

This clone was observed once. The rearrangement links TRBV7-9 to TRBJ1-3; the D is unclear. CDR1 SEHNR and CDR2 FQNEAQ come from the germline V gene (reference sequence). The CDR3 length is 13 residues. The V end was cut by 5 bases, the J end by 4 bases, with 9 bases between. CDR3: CASSPRTGNTIYF. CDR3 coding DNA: TGTGCCAGCAGCCCGCGGACCGGAAACACCATATATTTT.

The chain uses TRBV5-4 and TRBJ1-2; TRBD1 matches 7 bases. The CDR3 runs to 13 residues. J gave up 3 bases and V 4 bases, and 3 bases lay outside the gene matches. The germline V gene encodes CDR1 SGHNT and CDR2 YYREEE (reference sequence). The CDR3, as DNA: TGTGCCAGCAGCGAGGGGGCCCACTATGGCTACACCTTC. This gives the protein CASSEGAHYGYTF.

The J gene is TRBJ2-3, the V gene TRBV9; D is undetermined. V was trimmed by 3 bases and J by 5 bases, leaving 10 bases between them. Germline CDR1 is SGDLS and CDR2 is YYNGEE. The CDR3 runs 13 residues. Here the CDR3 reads CASSADLQDTQYF. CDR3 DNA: TGTGCCAGCAGCGCCGACCTACAAGATACGCAGTATTTT.

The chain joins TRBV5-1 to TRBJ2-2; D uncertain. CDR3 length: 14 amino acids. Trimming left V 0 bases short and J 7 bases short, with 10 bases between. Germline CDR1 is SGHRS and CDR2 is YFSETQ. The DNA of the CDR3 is TGCGCCAGCAGCTTGGAATCGGTAGGCGGGGAGCTGTTTTTT. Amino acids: CASSLESVGGELFF. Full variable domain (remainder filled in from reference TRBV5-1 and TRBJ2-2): KAGVTQTPRYLIKTRGQQVTLSCSPISGHRSVSWYQQTPGQGLQFLFEYFSETQRNKGNFPGRFSGRQFSNSRSEMNVSTLELGDSALYLCASSLESVGGELFFGEGSRLTVL.

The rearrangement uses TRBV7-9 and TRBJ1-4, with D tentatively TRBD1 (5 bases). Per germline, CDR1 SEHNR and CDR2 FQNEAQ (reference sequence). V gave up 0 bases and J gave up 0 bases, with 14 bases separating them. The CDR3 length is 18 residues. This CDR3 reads CASSLATGALATNEKLFF. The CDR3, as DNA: TGTGCCAGCAGCTTAGCTACAGGCGCACTTGCAACTAATGAAAAACTGTTTTTT.

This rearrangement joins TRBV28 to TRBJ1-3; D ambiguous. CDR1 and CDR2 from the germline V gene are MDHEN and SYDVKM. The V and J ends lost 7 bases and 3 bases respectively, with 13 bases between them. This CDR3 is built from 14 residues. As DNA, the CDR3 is TGTGCCAGCACCCCGGGCGACGGTGGAAACACCATATATTTT. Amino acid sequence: CASTPGDGGNTIYF.